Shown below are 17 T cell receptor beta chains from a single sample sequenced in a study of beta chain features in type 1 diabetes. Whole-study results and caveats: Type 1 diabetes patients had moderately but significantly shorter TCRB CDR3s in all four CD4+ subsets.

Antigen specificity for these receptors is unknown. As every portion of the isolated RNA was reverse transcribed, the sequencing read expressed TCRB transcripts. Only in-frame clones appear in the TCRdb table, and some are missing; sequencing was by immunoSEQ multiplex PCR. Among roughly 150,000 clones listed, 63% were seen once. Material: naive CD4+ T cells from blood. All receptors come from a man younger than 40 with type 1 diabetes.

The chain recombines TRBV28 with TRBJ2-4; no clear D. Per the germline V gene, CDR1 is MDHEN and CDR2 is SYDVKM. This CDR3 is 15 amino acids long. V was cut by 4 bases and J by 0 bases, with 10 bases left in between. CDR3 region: CASSSQEIAKNIQYF. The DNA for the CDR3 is TGTGCCAGCAGTTCCCAGGAAATAGCCAAAAACATTCAGTACTTC.

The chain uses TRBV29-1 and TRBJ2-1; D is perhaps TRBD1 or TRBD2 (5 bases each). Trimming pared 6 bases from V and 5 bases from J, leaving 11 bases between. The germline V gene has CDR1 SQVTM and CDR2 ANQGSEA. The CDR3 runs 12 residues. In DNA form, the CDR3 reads TGCAGCGTAGACCCGGGACACAATGAGCAGTTCTTC. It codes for CSVDPGHNEQFF.

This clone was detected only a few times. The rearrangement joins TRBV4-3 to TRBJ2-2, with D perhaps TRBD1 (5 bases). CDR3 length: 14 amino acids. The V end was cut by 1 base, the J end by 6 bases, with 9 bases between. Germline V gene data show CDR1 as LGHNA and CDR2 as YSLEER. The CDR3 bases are TGCGCCAGCAGCCAAGCCCGCAGGGCCGGGGAGCTGTTTTTT. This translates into CASSQARRAGELFF.

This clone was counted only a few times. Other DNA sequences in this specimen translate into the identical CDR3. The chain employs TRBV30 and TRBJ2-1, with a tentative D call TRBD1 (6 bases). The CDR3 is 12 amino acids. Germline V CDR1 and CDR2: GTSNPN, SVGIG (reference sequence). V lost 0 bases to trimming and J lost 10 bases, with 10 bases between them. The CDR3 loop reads CAWSVQGYEQFF. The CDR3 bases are TGTGCCTGGAGTGTACAGGGATACGAGCAGTTCTTC.

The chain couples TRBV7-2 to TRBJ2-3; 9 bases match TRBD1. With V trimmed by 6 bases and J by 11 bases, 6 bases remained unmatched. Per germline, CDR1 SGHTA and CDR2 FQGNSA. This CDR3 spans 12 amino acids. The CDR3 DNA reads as TGTGCCAGCAGGCGGGGGACAGGGATGCAGTATTTT. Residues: CASRRGTGMQYF.

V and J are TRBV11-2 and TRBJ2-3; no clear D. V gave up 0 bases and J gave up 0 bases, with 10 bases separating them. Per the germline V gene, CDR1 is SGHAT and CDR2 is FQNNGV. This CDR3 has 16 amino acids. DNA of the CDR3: TGTGCCAGCAGCTTAGAAATAGATCCGAGCACAGATACGCAGTATTTT. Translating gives CASSLEIDPSTDTQYF.

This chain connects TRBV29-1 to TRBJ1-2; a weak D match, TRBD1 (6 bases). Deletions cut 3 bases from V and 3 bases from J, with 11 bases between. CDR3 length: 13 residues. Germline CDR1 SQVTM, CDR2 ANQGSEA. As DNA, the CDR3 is TGCAGCGTTGATGTTCCAGGGGACTATGGCTACACCTTC. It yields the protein CSVDVPGDYGYTF.

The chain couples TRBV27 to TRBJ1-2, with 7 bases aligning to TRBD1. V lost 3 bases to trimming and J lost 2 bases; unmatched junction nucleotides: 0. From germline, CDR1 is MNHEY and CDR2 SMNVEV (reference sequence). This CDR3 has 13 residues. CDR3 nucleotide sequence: TGTGCCAGCAGTTTCAGGGGGAACTATGGCTACACCTTC. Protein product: CASSFRGNYGYTF.

The CDR3 coding sequence is TGTGCCAGCTCACCAAGCCGATCCGACAATGAGCAGTTCTTC. Its protein is CASSPSRSDNEQFF. This sequence joins TRBV18 and TRBJ2-1; D unclear. Germline V gene data show CDR1 as KGHSH and CDR2 as LQKENI. This CDR3 contains 14 residues. V gave up 2 bases and J gave up 5 bases, with 10 bases separating them.

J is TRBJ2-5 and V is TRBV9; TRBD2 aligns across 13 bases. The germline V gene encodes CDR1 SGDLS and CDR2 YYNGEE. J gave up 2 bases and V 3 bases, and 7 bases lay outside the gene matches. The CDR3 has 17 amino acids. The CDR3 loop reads CASSERTSGGHQETQYF. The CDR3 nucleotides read TGTGCCAGCAGCGAGCGGACTAGCGGGGGCCATCAAGAGACCCAGTACTTC.

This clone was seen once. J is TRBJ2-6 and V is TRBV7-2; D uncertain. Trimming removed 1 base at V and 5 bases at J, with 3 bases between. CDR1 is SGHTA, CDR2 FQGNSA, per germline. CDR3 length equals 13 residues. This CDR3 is CASSLGWANVLTF. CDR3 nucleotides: TGTGCCAGCAGCTTAGGGTGGGCCAACGTCCTGACTTTC.

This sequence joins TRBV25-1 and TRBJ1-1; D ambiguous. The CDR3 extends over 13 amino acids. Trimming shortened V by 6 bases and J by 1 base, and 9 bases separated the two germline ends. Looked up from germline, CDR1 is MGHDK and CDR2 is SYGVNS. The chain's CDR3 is CASSLLGNTEAFF. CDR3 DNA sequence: TGTGCCAGCAGCCTCCTGGGGAACACTGAAGCTTTCTTT.

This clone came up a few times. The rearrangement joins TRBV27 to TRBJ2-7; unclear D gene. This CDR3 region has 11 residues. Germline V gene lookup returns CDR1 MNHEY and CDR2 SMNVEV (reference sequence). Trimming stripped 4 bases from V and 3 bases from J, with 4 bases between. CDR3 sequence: CASSSFYEQYF. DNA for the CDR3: TGTGCCAGCAGTTCCTTCTACGAGCAGTACTTC.

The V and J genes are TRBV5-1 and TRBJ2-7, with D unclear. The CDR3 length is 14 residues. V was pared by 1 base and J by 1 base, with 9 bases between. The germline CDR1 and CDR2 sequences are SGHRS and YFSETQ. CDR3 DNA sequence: TGCGCCAGCAGCTTGACGGTACCATCCTACGAGCAGTACTTC. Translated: CASSLTVPSYEQYF.

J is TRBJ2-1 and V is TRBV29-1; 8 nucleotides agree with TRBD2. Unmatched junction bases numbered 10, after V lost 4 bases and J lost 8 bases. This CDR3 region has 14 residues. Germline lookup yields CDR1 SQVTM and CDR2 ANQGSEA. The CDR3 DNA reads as TGCAGCGTTGGTATCGGGGGGGCCCGGGATGAGCAGTTCTTC. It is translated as CSVGIGGARDEQFF.

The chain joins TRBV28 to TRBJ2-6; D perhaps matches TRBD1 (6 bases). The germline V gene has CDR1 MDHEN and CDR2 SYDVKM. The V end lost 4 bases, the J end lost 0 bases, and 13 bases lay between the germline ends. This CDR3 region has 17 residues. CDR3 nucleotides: TGTGCCAGCAGTTCCCTACAGGGCATCTCTGGGGCCAACGTCCTGACTTTC. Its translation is CASSSLQGISGANVLTF.

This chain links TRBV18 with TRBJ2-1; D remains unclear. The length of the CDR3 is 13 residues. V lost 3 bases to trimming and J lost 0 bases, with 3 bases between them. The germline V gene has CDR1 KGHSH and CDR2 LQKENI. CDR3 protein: CASSPLSYNEQFF. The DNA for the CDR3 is TGTGCCAGCTCACCCCTCTCCTACAATGAGCAGTTCTTC. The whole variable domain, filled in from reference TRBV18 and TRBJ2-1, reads NAGVMQNPRHLVRRRGQEARLRCSPMKGHSHVYWYRQLPEEGLKFMVYLQKENIIDESGMPKERFSAEFPKEGPSILRIQQVVRGDSAAYFCASSPLSYNEQFFGPGTRLTVL.